The clone carrying this T cell receptor beta chain was counted between two and nine times. Its target is unknown. Naive CD8 T cells underwent sorting with the CD8+CD4-CCR7+CD45RA+ definition. This sample stems from a study of molecular identifiers for immune sequencing clone quantification. TCRdb called the PCR reads again in MiXCR, with one record for every CDR3 protein. Of about 40,000 distinct CDR3 sequences listed, around 20% are singletons. Notes on the study in general: Over 99% of effector molecules, yet under 1% of naive-cell molecules, were held by clones above 20 RNA copies.

CDR3 length equals 14 residues. Germline V gives CDR1 SEHNR, CDR2 FQNEAQ (reference sequence). V lost 5 bases, J lost 7 bases, and 12 bases lay in between. Material for sequencing was naive CD8+ T cells from blood, with Jurkat cell RNA spiked in. Subset in this sample: FACS-sorted CD8+CD4-CCR7+CD45RA+ naive T cells. The chain has TRBV7-9 and TRBJ1-6; tentative D call: TRBD1 (5 bases). This sequence was found in a human donor in good health. Some libraries in this study had Jurkat cell RNA spiked in. CDR3 sequence reads: CASSRDSFNSPLHF. For the CDR3, the DNA is TGTGCCAGCAGCCGTGACAGTTTCAATTCACCCCTCCACTTT.